The entry below describes one T cell receptor beta chain. This specimen belongs to a study of blood T cell repertoires in COVID-19. Looking at the study overall: There were acute and convalescent COVID-19 samples, and they came from the United States, Italy and Spain. PBMCs, B-cell-depleted T cells, or T cells were the source of the cDNA or gDNA that made up the material.

Germline values: CDR1 MNHNY, CDR2 SVGAGI (reference sequence). CDR3 length equals 12 residues. V was pared by 7 bases and J by 6 bases, with 5 bases of the junction left unmatched. Per the original data handling: How many nucleated cells were present was estimated from reference gene primer amplification. The repertoire was sequenced with immunoSEQ multiplex PCR; TCRdb's copy has only in-frame clones and lacks some. That table supplies the V and J calls and clone size; D and trimming were determined from the DNA. Among around 150,000 clones, more than 60% were seen once, and the ten largest hold 16%.

The V gene is TRBV6-6, the J gene TRBJ2-7, with 8 bases matching TRBD2. The source is a man aged 45-65 years with acute or convalescent COVID-19. The source material was peripheral blood. The CDR3 sequence: CASTPGGGEQYV. The CDR3 DNA is TGTGCCAGCACCCCGGGGGGGGGCGAGCAGTACGTC.